The 20 T cell receptor beta chains given below trace back to one sample, sequenced in a study of cytomegalovirus exposure and HLA in healthy donors (dated by TCRdb to about 2017). Library preparation employed the immunoSEQ multiplex PCR assay. The multiplex PCR relied on a mix of 60 forward primers for TCR Vbeta segments and 13 reverse primers for TCR Jbeta segments. TCRdb holds this immuneACCESS table with in-frame rearrangements only. Some clones are missing; in checked studies, unresolved V genes explain under half, and the rest has no known cause. A total of about 55,000 clones appear in this sample, over 55% of them only once. The ten largest make up roughly 35% of the sample. The sample consisted of PBMCs. Receptor source: a man in his forties in good health and CMV-seropositive.

The gene calls are TRBV4-1 and TRBJ1-2, with 8 nucleotides matching TRBD1. From germline, CDR1 is MGHRA and CDR2 YSYEKL. V was clipped by 4 bases and J by 2 bases; unmatched bases: 3. This CDR3 is built from 14 residues. CDR3 sequence reads: CASSLRDRNYGYTF. The CDR3 DNA sequence: TGCGCCAGCAGCCTCCGGGACAGGAACTATGGCTACACCTTC.

The chain uses TRBV6-1 and TRBJ2-5, with 8 bases identical to TRBD2. Germline CDR1 MNHNS, CDR2 SASEGT. Trimming at V came to 1 base and at J to 3 bases, leaving 1 base not matched to a gene. The length of the CDR3 is 14 residues. The CDR3 sequence is CASSEVAGKETQYF. The DNA of the CDR3 is TGTGCCAGCAGTGAAGTAGCGGGAAAAGAGACCCAGTACTTC.

This rearrangement joins TRBV7-2 to TRBJ1-5, with D possibly being TRBD1 (5 bases). The germline V gene has CDR1 SGHTA and CDR2 FQGNSA. V was trimmed by 6 bases and J by 4 bases, leaving 10 bases between them. CDR3 length: 13 residues. The CDR3 is CASSREGNQPQHF. In DNA, the CDR3 is TGTGCCAGCAGTCGGGAGGGGAATCAGCCCCAGCATTTT.

The rearrangement joins TRBV5-6 to TRBJ1-1; possibly TRBD1 for D (6 bases). The V and J ends lost 2 bases and 5 bases respectively, with 10 bases between them. Germline V gene sequence: CDR1 SGHDT, CDR2 YYEEEE. The CDR3 spans 13 residues. CDR3 loop: CASSFGQTTEAFF. Here the CDR3 DNA reads TGTGCCAGCAGCTTTGGACAGACGACTGAAGCTTTCTTT.

This clone was observed a single time. The V and J genes are TRBV5-1 and TRBJ2-3; maybe TRBD1 (5 bases). Per germline, CDR1 SGHRS and CDR2 YFSETQ. Trimming removed 1 base from V and 0 bases from J, with 15 bases in between. The CDR3 sequence is 17 residues long. CDR3 amino acids: CASSLRARTTSTDTQYF. For the CDR3, the DNA is TGCGCCAGCAGCTTGCGGGCCCGGACAACTAGCACAGATACGCAGTATTTT.

The chain is built from TRBV19 and TRBJ2-1; 7 nucleotides line up with TRBD1. Per germline, CDR1 LNHDA and CDR2 SQIVND (reference sequence). The CDR3 is 15 residues long. The ends lost 2 bases at V and 4 bases at J; junction bases unmatched: 5. CDR3 in DNA: TGTGCCAGTAGTATAAGGTGGGGACAGTACAATGAGCAGTTCTTC. This gives the protein CASSIRWGQYNEQFF.

The rearrangement joins TRBV7-6 to TRBJ2-3; TRBD2 agrees at 9 bases. The trim removed 7 bases at V and 3 bases at J, leaving 14 bases unmatched. In germline, CDR1 is SGHVS, CDR2 FNYEAQ. This CDR3 comprises 17 residues. For the CDR3, the DNA is TGTGCCAGCACCTCAACTCCTAGCGGGGTTGGGACAGATACGCAGTATTTT. Amino acid sequence: CASTSTPSGVGTDTQYF.

The rearrangement links TRBV6-5 to TRBJ1-2; 9 bases fit TRBD1. CDR3 length equals 15 residues. V lost 0 bases and J lost 6; bases outside the gene matches: 5. Germline CDR1 and CDR2: MNHEY and SVGAGI. The DNA of the CDR3 is TGTGCCAGCAGTTACTCACCTGGACAGGGGAATGGCTACACCTTC. As protein: CASSYSPGQGNGYTF.

The V gene is TRBV5-4, the J gene TRBJ1-2, with D unresolved. Between the trimmed V and J ends, which lost 4 bases and 5 bases, there was a span of 9 bases. Germline CDR1 and CDR2: SGHNT and YYREEE (reference sequence). CDR3 length: 12 residues. The CDR3 is CASSPSGYGYTF. The CDR3 nucleotides read TGTGCCAGCAGCCCTTCGGGATATGGCTACACCTTC.

This clone was counted a few times. For the CDR3, the DNA is TGTGCCAGCTCACCAACCGCGGCAGCGAGCTCCTACGAGCAGTACTTC. Translation gives CASSPTAAASSYEQYF. V is TRBV18 and J is TRBJ2-7; the D is unclear. From germline, CDR1 is KGHSH and CDR2 LQKENI. V gave up 2 bases and J gave up 0 bases, with 14 bases separating them. This CDR3 comprises 16 residues.

V usage is TRBV6-5 and J usage is TRBJ1-2; D is ambiguous. The V end lost 2 bases, the J end lost 0 bases, and 13 bases lay between the germline ends. Germline-derived CDR1 and CDR2 are MNHEY and SVGAGI. The CDR3 length is 16 residues. CDR3 coding DNA: TGTGCCAGCAGTTACCGTTCGGGAGTCTCTAACTATGGCTACACCTTC. Amino acid sequence: CASSYRSGVSNYGYTF.

The chain joins TRBV11-3 to TRBJ2-2; tentative D call: TRBD1 (6 bases). CDR1 is SGHNT and CDR2 is YENEEA in the germline V gene. The CDR3 loop spans 16 amino acids. The V gene lost 4 bases and the J gene lost 0 bases, with 12 bases spanning the gap. The CDR3 region is CASSYEGDANTGELFF. The CDR3 DNA sequence: TGTGCCAGCAGCTACGAGGGGGACGCGAACACCGGGGAGCTGTTTTTT.

V usage is TRBV30 and J usage is TRBJ1-2; 7 positions agree with TRBD1. This CDR3 spans 13 amino acids. The germline V gene encodes CDR1 GTSNPN and CDR2 SVGIG (reference sequence). The junction had 7 bases not matched to a gene; V was cut back by 2 bases and J by 7 bases. The CDR3 DNA follows: TGTGCCTGGAGTCCAGGGGGTTATGGTGGCTACACCTTC. It translates to CAWSPGGYGGYTF.

CDR3 residues: CASSRGGDSYEQYF. As DNA, the CDR3 is TGTGCCAGCTCGAGGGGGGGGGACTCCTACGAGCAGTACTTC. The chain uses TRBV18 and TRBJ2-7; D perhaps matches TRBD2 (7 bases). This CDR3 has 14 amino acids. The V and J ends lost 6 bases and 0 bases respectively, with 12 bases between them. CDR1 is KGHSH, CDR2 LQKENI, per germline.

V and J are TRBV5-1 and TRBJ1-4; no clear D gene. The V gene lost 0 bases and the J gene lost 6 bases, with 9 bases spanning the gap. Germline CDR1 and CDR2: SGHRS and YFSETQ. The CDR3 is 14 amino acids. The DNA of the CDR3 is TGCGCCAGCAGCTTGGGAGGAGAAGATGAAAAACTGTTTTTT. It translates to CASSLGGEDEKLFF.

The V gene is TRBV5-1, the J gene TRBJ2-7, with a weak D call TRBD1 (5 bases). The CDR3 extends over 14 amino acids. Trimming cost V 4 bases and J 6 bases, with 17 bases left between them. Per the germline V gene, CDR1 is SGHRS and CDR2 is YFSETQ. This chain's CDR3 is CASSLTQGSVEQYF. The CDR3 nucleotides are TGCGCCAGCAGCCTAACCCAGGGATCGGTCGAGCAGTACTTC.

The rearrangement uses TRBV5-1 and TRBJ2-7; the match to TRBD1 covers 12 bases. J was trimmed by 7 bases and V by 0 bases; bases with no gene match: 2. This CDR3 has 14 amino acids. CDR1 and CDR2 (germline): SGHRS, YFSETQ. This chain's CDR3 is CASSLGDRGREQYF. The CDR3 DNA sequence: TGCGCCAGCAGCTTGGGGGACAGGGGGCGAGAGCAGTACTTC.

The chain uses TRBV4-2 and TRBJ2-6; tentatively, D is TRBD1 (6 bases). CDR1 LGHNA and CDR2 YNFKEQ come from the germline V gene. The CDR3 length is 16 residues. The ends were cut back, 0 bases at V and 4 bases at J, with 10 bases in the middle. The DNA of the CDR3 is TGTGCCAGCAGCCAAGAAACAGGGTCCGGGGCCAACGTCCTGACTTTC. Its translation is CASSQETGSGANVLTF.

The chain joins TRBV6-1 to TRBJ1-1; D not resolved. V was clipped by 1 base and J by 1 base, with 7 bases between them. CDR1 MNHNS and CDR2 SASEGT come from the germline V gene. The CDR3 spans 14 residues. The CDR3 nucleotides are TGTGCCAGCAGTGAAGTCATGAGGAACACTGAAGCTTTCTTT. The encoded protein is CASSEVMRNTEAFF.

CDR3 DNA: TGTGCCAGCAGCTTGGACGGGATCGGGGGCGGGGGAACTGAAGCTTTCTTT. Amino acids: CASSLDGIGGGGTEAFF. The chain uses TRBV5-4 and TRBJ1-1; a weak D match, TRBD1 (6 bases). Germline values: CDR1 SGHNT, CDR2 YYREEE (reference sequence). CDR3 length: 17 residues. With 0 bases removed from V and 5 bases from J, the gap between germline ends came to 20 bases.